This note documents a single TCR delta chain sequence. Its antigen is as yet unknown. Gamma-chain- and delta-chain-specific primers converted PBMC RNA into TCR cDNA. TCRdb reanalysed the RT-PCR reads with CATT. The profile covers about 1,300 delta-chain clones, with about a third appearing a single time and over 8% taken by the ten largest. The sample comes from a study of delta chains in infants with herpesvirus infections. Overall study: A Ugandan infant cohort was followed from birth for primary CMV.

Findings and caveats of the study: A few infants infected before 120 days plus one congenital case had the public Vdelta1 clonotype. The public clonotype decayed quickly, seemingly gone after roughly 2 months. Only the first time point after infection showed the public clonotype.

CDR1 and CDR2 from the germline V gene are TSWWSYY and QGS. The CDR3 extends over 22 amino acids. The junction had 20 bases not matched to a gene; V was cut back by 0 bases and J by 0 bases. This clonotype was sampled from a human donor who was a Ugandan infant, either HIV-exposed or HIV-unexposed (not recorded which). The chain uses TRDV1 and TRDJ1; 9 bases align to TRDD2. Material: peripheral blood, obtained at time point 2 of longitudinal follow-up. CDR3 DNA sequence: TGTGCTCTTGGGGAACTCACCTTCCTACGTACCCGCGGAGCCCTGTACACCGATAAACTCATCTTT. Translated: CALGELTFLRTRGALYTDKLIF.